This T cell receptor beta chain originates from a study of regulatory T cells in long-lasting Graves disease. The germline gives CDR1 LNHNV, CDR2 YYDKDF (reference sequence). The CDR3 length is 13 residues. V lost 5 bases, J lost 1 base, and 7 bases lay in between. As for time point: newly diagnosed GD, antithyroid drugs for less than 3 months. Extracted PBMC RNA gave rise to the TCR library. CDR3-region Arm-PCR and iRepertoire HTBI primers produced the TCR beta libraries. TCRdb fed the multiplex PCR reads into MiXCR, producing one record per CDR3 protein. The repertoire holds about 560,000 distinct CDR3 sequences, 16% seen once, with more than 10% in the top ten. The sample was also linked to a second study, of T cells in Graves' hyperthyroidism and ophthalmopathy. That source adds: A lack of ophthalmopathy progression within 18 months defined stable Graves' hyperthyroidism. Ophthalmopathy was told apart from stable hyperthyroidism by a 13 V-J model.

Sequenced here: peripheral blood mononuclear cells (PBMCs), sampled at new diagnosis, from a patient treated with antithyroid drugs. The clonotype comes from a man younger than 35 with Graves disease. The chain employs TRBV15 and TRBJ2-3; D not certain. The CDR3 DNA reads TGTGCCACCAGCGTCCCGGGCACAGATACGCAGTATTTT. This codes for CATSVPGTDTQYF.